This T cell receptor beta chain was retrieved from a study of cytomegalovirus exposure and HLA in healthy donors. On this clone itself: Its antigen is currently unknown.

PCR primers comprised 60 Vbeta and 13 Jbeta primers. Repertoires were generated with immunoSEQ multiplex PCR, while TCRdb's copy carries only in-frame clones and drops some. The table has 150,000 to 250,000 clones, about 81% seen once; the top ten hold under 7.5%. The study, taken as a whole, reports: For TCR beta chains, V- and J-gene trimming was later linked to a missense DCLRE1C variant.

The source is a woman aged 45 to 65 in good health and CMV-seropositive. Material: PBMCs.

The CDR3 here is CASSRTGGLAGDTTDTQYF. The CDR3, as DNA: TGTGCCAGCTCACGGACAGGGGGTTTAGCGGGAGATACCACAGATACGCAGTATTTT. The J gene is TRBJ2-3, the V gene TRBV18, with TRBD1 as a possible D gene (10 bases). This CDR3 has 19 residues. V dropped 4 bases and J dropped 2 bases, with 25 bases sitting between them. Germline-derived CDR1 and CDR2 are KGHSH and LQKENI. Using reference TRBV18 and TRBJ2-3 for the parts outside the CDR3, the full variable domain is NAGVMQNPRHLVRRRGQEARLRCSPMKGHSHVYWYRQLPEEGLKFMVYLQKENIIDESGMPKERFSAEFPKEGPSILRIQQVVRGDSAAYFCASSRTGGLAGDTTDTQYFGPGTRLTVL.